One and the same sample provided the 31 T cell receptor beta chains below, sequenced in a study of CD8+ T cells in alopecia areata. RNA, once extracted, was reverse transcribed into cDNA for use as the sequencing template. TCRdb keeps only in-frame clones here, not all; method: immunoSEQ multiplex PCR. The profile shows over 150,000 clones, more than 55% of them singletons. Sample: CD8+ T cells sorted from blood. The receptors come from a human donor in good health.

CDR3 amino acids: CASSLPSGGETQYF. DNA of the CDR3: TGTGCCAGCAGTTTGCCATCGGGCGGAGAGACCCAGTACTTC. The V call is TRBV28, the J call TRBJ2-5; D is undetermined. Germline lookup yields CDR1 MDHEN and CDR2 SYDVKM. Deletions cut 3 bases from V and 4 bases from J, with 12 bases between. This CDR3 is built from 14 residues.

The chain carries TRBV7-3 and TRBJ2-1, with 9 bases matching TRBD1. The CDR3 covers 15 residues. Per the germline V gene, CDR1 is SGHTA and CDR2 is FQGTGA. J gave up 2 bases and V 5 bases, and 4 bases lay outside the gene matches. CDR3 amino acids: CASSQGQGTYNEQFF. The CDR3 DNA sequence: TGTGCCAGCAGCCAGGGACAGGGCACCTACAATGAGCAGTTCTTC.

The V gene is TRBV2, the J gene TRBJ1-5; 7 bases agree with TRBD1. There are 14 residues in the CDR3. Trimming cost V 8 bases and J 6 bases; bases outside gene matches: 10. Germline V lookup: CDR1 SNHLY, CDR2 FYNNEI. DNA for the CDR3: TGTGCCAGCGGGACGCGACAGGGCGGTCAGCCCCAGCATTTT. Its protein is CASGTRQGGQPQHF.

This clone showed up just once. This chain uses TRBV5-6 with TRBJ2-6; 7 positions agree with TRBD1. The germline gives CDR1 SGHDT, CDR2 YYEEEE. The CDR3 totals 14 residues. The V gene end was trimmed by 4 bases and the J gene end by 4 bases; junction bases not matched to a gene: 2. The CDR3 loop reads CASSLGQGANVLTF. CDR3 DNA: TGTGCCAGCAGCCTGGGACAGGGGGCCAACGTCCTGACTTTC.

This clone turned up a few times. The rearrangement uses TRBV7-2 and TRBJ2-2, with D perhaps TRBD2 (6 bases). This CDR3 is 14 amino acids long. Germline values: CDR1 SGHTA, CDR2 FQGNSA. The V gene lost 1 base and the J gene lost 6 bases, with 9 bases spanning the gap. The CDR3 loop reads CASSLVTGAGELFF. DNA of the CDR3: TGTGCCAGCAGCTTAGTAACGGGGGCCGGGGAGCTGTTTTTT.

This clone was observed a few times. The J gene is TRBJ2-1, the V gene TRBV5-6; possibly TRBD1 or TRBD2 for D (6 bases each). Trimming cost V 4 bases and J 7 bases, with 15 bases left between them. This CDR3 comprises 14 residues. Germline V gene data show CDR1 as SGHDT and CDR2 as YYEEEE. Here the CDR3 reads CASSKGGEGNEQFF. CDR3 coding DNA: TGTGCCAGCAGCAAGGGGGGCGAGGGGAATGAGCAGTTCTTC.

Details on this clone: The sample carries other DNA sequences with the same CDR3. The chain links TRBV4-1 to TRBJ2-7, with D perhaps TRBD2 (5 bases). Germline CDR1 and CDR2: MGHRA and YSYEKL. The CDR3 extends over 14 amino acids. Between the trimmed V and J ends, which lost 1 base and 3 bases, there was a span of 10 bases. The CDR3 nucleotides read TGCGCCAGCAGCCAAGGCGGGTCGGGCTACGAGCAGTACTTC. As protein: CASSQGGSGYEQYF.

This sequence joins TRBV29-1 and TRBJ1-1; no clear D. Trimming stripped 7 bases from V and 3 bases from J, with 15 bases between. The CDR3 is 13 residues long. The germline CDR1 and CDR2 sequences are SQVTM and ANQGSEA. As DNA, the CDR3 is TGCAGCGCATCGGAATCAAAGGACACTGAAGCTTTCTTT. Encoded protein: CSASESKDTEAFF.

The V call is TRBV27, the J call TRBJ1-4, with 7 bases matching TRBD1. CDR3 length: 14 residues. CDR1 is MNHEY, CDR2 SMNVEV, per germline (reference sequence). The V segment lost 2 bases and the J segment 8 bases; nucleotides outside the gene matches: 5. The CDR3 protein is CASSLMTGNEKLFF. The CDR3 DNA follows: TGTGCCAGCAGTTTAATGACAGGGAACGAAAAACTGTTTTTT.

The chain couples TRBV7-8 to TRBJ2-3; D possibly matches TRBD1 or TRBD2 (5 bases each). CDR3 length: 13 residues. In germline, CDR1 is SGHVS, CDR2 FQNEAQ. V was clipped by 5 bases and J by 3 bases, with 9 bases between them. CDR3: CASSQGVTDTQYF. CDR3 DNA sequence: TGTGCCAGCAGCCAGGGAGTTACAGATACGCAGTATTTT.

The V and J genes are TRBV7-9 and TRBJ1-2; 8 nucleotides align to TRBD1. The CDR3 extends over 14 amino acids. Germline lookup yields CDR1 SEHNR and CDR2 FQNEAQ (reference sequence). J was trimmed by 6 bases and V by 1 base; bases with no gene match: 4. The CDR3 loop is CASSLGQGADGYTF. In nucleotides, the CDR3 is TGTGCCAGCAGCTTAGGTCAGGGGGCGGATGGCTACACCTTC.

The rearrangement uses TRBV29-1 and TRBJ1-1, with TRBD1 as a possible D gene (6 bases). CDR3 length: 12 residues. Germline lookup yields CDR1 SQVTM and CDR2 ANQGSEA. Here the CDR3 reads CGAQGVNTEAFF. CDR3 nucleotides: TGCGGGGCACAGGGTGTGAACACTGAAGCTTTCTTT.

Here the CDR3 DNA reads TGTGCCAGCAGCACCGGGACAGGGGGGACTGAAGCTTTCTTT. The encoded protein is CASSTGTGGTEAFF. The V gene is TRBV9, the J gene TRBJ1-1, with 11 bases lining up with TRBD1. This CDR3 is 14 amino acids long. With V trimmed by 4 bases and J by 5 bases, 4 bases remained unmatched. CDR1 is SGDLS, CDR2 YYNGEE, per germline.

The chain combines TRBV25-1 with TRBJ2-1; D gene uncertain. Germline CDR1 is MGHDK and CDR2 is SYGVNS. With 7 bases removed from V and 5 bases from J, the gap between germline ends came to 12 bases. This CDR3 has 13 amino acids. The DNA of the CDR3 is TGTGCCAGCAACGCGGCCGTCCACAATGAGCAGTTCTTC. Its translation is CASNAAVHNEQFF.

The chain uses TRBV29-1 and TRBJ1-2; 10 bases align to TRBD1. Per germline, CDR1 SQVTM and CDR2 ANQGSEA. This CDR3 spans 13 amino acids. The V segment lost 5 bases and the J segment 6 bases; nucleotides outside the gene matches: 6. CDR3 residues: CSVRTGGIDGYTF. DNA of the CDR3: TGCAGCGTTCGGACAGGGGGTATTGATGGCTACACCTTC.

J is TRBJ2-3 and V is TRBV4-1; 11 nucleotides line up with TRBD2. Germline loops: CDR1 MGHRA, CDR2 YSYEKL. The CDR3 has 15 amino acids. J lost 14 bases, V lost 4 bases, and 14 bases had no gene match. The CDR3 nucleotides are TGCGCCAGCAGCCGAGTGAATAGCGGGGGGGATGTCCCGTATTTT. This sequence encodes CASSRVNSGGDVPYF.

Comment on this clone: Other nucleotide sequences from this sample produce the same CDR3. The J gene is TRBJ2-7, the V gene TRBV29-1, with 8 bases matching TRBD1. The trim removed 5 bases at V and 3 bases at J, leaving 3 bases unmatched. Germline loops: CDR1 SQVTM, CDR2 ANQGSEA. The CDR3 totals 12 residues. This CDR3 is CSVLGQGYEQYF. In DNA form, the CDR3 reads TGCAGCGTTTTAGGACAGGGCTACGAGCAGTACTTC.

This clone was counted between two and nine times. The genes are TRBV5-8 and TRBJ2-5; D remains ambiguous. V was pared by 2 bases and J by 4 bases, with 12 bases between. The CDR3 covers 14 residues. In germline, CDR1 is SGHTS, CDR2 YDEGEE. CDR3 amino acids: CASSFGVLSETQYF. Here the CDR3 DNA reads TGTGCCAGCAGCTTTGGGGTCTTATCAGAGACCCAGTACTTC.

On this clone: A read error may produce the germline difference seen at one junction end. The chain links TRBV14 to TRBJ2-7; perhaps D is TRBD1 or TRBD2 (5 bases each). Per the germline V gene, CDR1 is SGHDN and CDR2 is FVKESK. The CDR3 consists of 13 residues. CDR3 coding DNA: TGTGCCAGCAGCCAAGATTGGCCGGGACGGGAACACTTC. Translating it yields CASSQDWPGREHF.

The sample holds a few counts of this clone. The J gene is TRBJ1-6, the V gene TRBV25-1; D not resolved. The V gene's germline CDR1 is MGHDK and CDR2 SYGVNS. The CDR3 consists of 13 residues. V shed 2 bases and J shed 8 bases, with 7 bases lying between them. DNA of the CDR3: TGTGCCAGCAGTGAACGGGTGGATTCACCCCTCCACTTT. Translated: CASSERVDSPLHF.

The CDR3, as DNA: TGTGCCTGTGGGAACATGAACACTGAAGCTTTCTTT. It translates to CACGNMNTEAFF. J is TRBJ1-1 and V is TRBV25-1; no definite D call. Trimming left V 11 bases short and J 0 bases short, with 10 bases between. The length of the CDR3 is 12 residues. Germline V lookup: CDR1 MGHDK, CDR2 SYGVNS. The full variable domain, with the rest looked up from reference TRBV25-1 and TRBJ1-1, is EADIYQTPRYLVIGTGKKITLECSQTMGHDKMYWYQQDPGMELHLIHYSYGVNSTEKGDLSSESTVSRIRTEHFPLTLESARPSHTSQYLCACGNMNTEAFFGQGTRLTVV.

In regard to this clone: The same CDR3 arises from other DNA sequences in this sample as well. The chain employs TRBV9 and TRBJ1-1; the D gene is possibly TRBD1 (5 bases). Germline CDR1 and CDR2: SGDLS and YYNGEE. V lost 0 bases and J lost 5, with 8 bases in between. This CDR3 region has 13 residues. In DNA form, the CDR3 reads TGTGCCAGCAGCGTAGGAGCAGGGACTGAAGCTTTCTTT. Translation: CASSVGAGTEAFF.

The CDR3 spells CASSAGRMDQPIQYF. DNA of the CDR3: TGTGCCAGCAGCGCCGGACGGATGGATCAGCCCATTCAGTACTTC. This chain links TRBV9 with TRBJ2-4; D is unresolved. CDR3 length: 15 residues. Looked up from germline, CDR1 is SGDLS and CDR2 is YYNGEE. V lost 3 bases and J lost 9, with 19 bases in between.

The rearrangement uses TRBV5-6 and TRBJ2-5, with 10 positions matching TRBD2. The V and J ends lost 4 bases and 5 bases, in that order; junction bases with no gene match: 8. Germline CDR1 SGHDT, CDR2 YYEEEE. This CDR3 spans 15 amino acids. The CDR3 is CASSQQRGGWETQYF. The CDR3, as DNA: TGTGCCAGCAGCCAGCAGCGGGGGGGCTGGGAGACCCAGTACTTC.

This clone was picked up a small number of times. The rearrangement links TRBV7-9 to TRBJ1-2; no reliable D call. This CDR3 region has 15 residues. Germline V lookup: CDR1 SEHNR, CDR2 FQNEAQ (reference sequence). With 6 bases removed from V and 1 base from J, the gap between germline ends came to 15 bases. Here the CDR3 DNA reads TGTGCCAGCAGTTTTACCGGGCCAGTTAACTATGGCTACACCTTC. Translating it yields CASSFTGPVNYGYTF.

This clone has just a few counts. The chain has TRBV11-1 and TRBJ2-1; 8 nucleotides align to TRBD1. J was trimmed by 3 bases and V by 6 bases; bases with no gene match: 4. The CDR3 is made up of 14 amino acids. Germline CDR1 and CDR2: SGHAT and FQDESV (reference sequence). The CDR3 reads CASSRTGNYNEQFF. In DNA, the CDR3 is TGTGCCAGCAGTAGGACAGGGAACTACAATGAGCAGTTCTTC.

This chain links TRBV23-1 with TRBJ2-5, with TRBD1 matching 10 bases. TRBV23-1 is classed as an ORF, of uncertain function. V trimming: 0 bases; J trimming: 2 bases; junction bases outside the gene matches: 3. CDR3 size: 16 residues. The CDR3 loop reads CASSQSDRGFQETQYF. In DNA form, the CDR3 reads TGCGCCAGCAGTCAATCGGACAGGGGGTTTCAAGAGACCCAGTACTTC.

V is TRBV6-5 and J is TRBJ2-7; D is tentatively TRBD1 or TRBD2 (6 bases each). Germline V gene lookup returns CDR1 MNHEY and CDR2 SVGAGI. V lost 2 bases and J lost 4, with 12 bases in between. The CDR3 contains 14 residues. CDR3 DNA sequence: TGTGCCAGCAGTTACCTAGGGGGGTCGTACGAGCAGTACTTC. It is translated as CASSYLGGSYEQYF.

This clone was observed a few times. The gene calls are TRBV29-1 and TRBJ2-1, with D maybe TRBD2 (5 bases). The CDR3 totals 12 residues. Germline V gene lookup returns CDR1 SQVTM and CDR2 ANQGSEA. The V end lost 6 bases, the J end lost 6 bases, and 12 bases lay between the germline ends. The CDR3 spells CSVEDGRNEQFF. CDR3 DNA: TGCAGCGTGGAGGACGGCCGCAATGAGCAGTTCTTC.

This clone was seen only a few times. The rearrangement uses TRBV29-1 and TRBJ1-1; D call uncertain. Germline V gene lookup returns CDR1 SQVTM and CDR2 ANQGSEA. The ends were cut back, 4 bases at V and 3 bases at J, with 12 bases in the middle. The CDR3 runs to 13 residues. The CDR3 sequence is CSVGLDSDTEAFF. The CDR3 DNA sequence: TGCAGCGTTGGTCTGGACTCTGACACTGAAGCTTTCTTT.

The chain has TRBV13 and TRBJ1-1; the D is unclear. Germline V lookup: CDR1 PRHDT, CDR2 FYEKMQ (reference sequence). The CDR3 covers 14 residues. The V and J ends lost 3 bases and 2 bases respectively, with 10 bases between them. The CDR3 DNA reads TGTGCCAGCAGCTTCGGGCAGTATAACACTGAAGCTTTCTTT. It encodes CASSFGQYNTEAFF.